The 17 T cell receptor beta chains presented below share a single source sample, sequenced in a study of beta chain features in type 1 diabetes. Investigators reverse transcribed all isolated RNA, so they sequenced expressed TCRB transcripts. Generated by immunoSEQ multiplex PCR, the TCRdb table keeps only in-frame clones and is missing some. This table holds some 40,000 clones, around 49% found once. Sequenced material: central memory CD4+ T cells from blood. These receptors all stem from a young woman in good health.

V gene TRBV29-1 combines with J gene TRBJ2-1, with 9 bases lining up with TRBD1. Trimming took 5 bases from V and 7 from J; bases not matched to a gene: 9. This CDR3 is 14 amino acids long. Germline V gene sequence: CDR1 SQVTM, CDR2 ANQGSEA. The CDR3 DNA follows: TGCAGCGTTCGGACAGGGGCCGTCGAGAATGAGCAGTTCTTC. Translating gives CSVRTGAVENEQFF.

The V call is TRBV4-2, the J call TRBJ2-3, with TRBD2 matching 14 bases. The germline CDR1 and CDR2 sequences are LGHNA and YNFKEQ. The CDR3 runs to 18 residues. Losses at the gene ends were 3 bases for V and 2 bases for J; bases not matched to a gene: 7. The CDR3 DNA sequence: TGTGCCAGCAGCCAGGGACTAGCGGGAGCCGTGGACACAGATACGCAGTATTTT. Translated, it gives CASSQGLAGAVDTDTQYF.

This clone was seen only once. The rearrangement links TRBV2 to TRBJ2-1, with 9 nucleotides matching TRBD2. CDR3 length: 15 amino acids. Germline loops: CDR1 SNHLY, CDR2 FYNNEI. The J segment lost 7 bases and the V segment lost 3 bases, leaving 7 bases of the junction unmatched. The chain's CDR3 is CASSDRGGVQNEQFF. In DNA form, the CDR3 reads TGTGCCAGCAGTGATCGCGGGGGGGTACAGAATGAGCAGTTCTTC.

The table lists this clone with a few counts. The chain recombines TRBV5-1 with TRBJ2-7; 8 nucleotides line up with TRBD2. Germline CDR1 SGHRS, CDR2 YFSETQ. There are 16 residues in the CDR3. J lost 2 bases, V lost 7 bases, and 14 bases had no gene match. The CDR3 spells CASFDLAGTSTYEQYF. CDR3 sequence (DNA): TGCGCCAGCTTCGATTTGGCGGGGACTAGTACCTACGAGCAGTACTTC. Complete variable domain (other parts from reference TRBV5-1 and TRBJ2-7): KAGVTQTPRYLIKTRGQQVTLSCSPISGHRSVSWYQQTPGQGLQFLFEYFSETQRNKGNFPGRFSGRQFSNSRSEMNVSTLELGDSALYLCASFDLAGTSTYEQYFGPGTRLTVT.

This clone has more than one count but fewer than ten. This chain joins TRBV14 and TRBJ2-1; D is perhaps TRBD1 (6 bases). CDR1 and CDR2 (germline): SGHDN, FVKESK. CDR3 length: 15 amino acids. The V gene lost 2 bases and the J gene lost 6 bases, with 14 bases spanning the gap. The CDR3 loop is CASSQWGPWGNEQFF. In DNA, the CDR3 is TGTGCCAGCAGCCAATGGGGGCCGTGGGGCAATGAGCAGTTCTTC.

Concerning this clone itself: Other DNA sequences of this sample code for an identical CDR3. The chain employs TRBV7-2 and TRBJ2-7; TRBD1 aligns across 7 bases. The CDR3 consists of 16 residues. With 4 bases clipped from V and 4 bases from J, the junction kept 13 bases outside the gene matches. CDR1 is SGHTA and CDR2 is FQGNSA in the germline V gene. The CDR3 loop is CASSSRTGAAVYEQYF. The CDR3 DNA reads as TGTGCCAGCAGCTCCAGGACAGGAGCTGCAGTTTACGAGCAGTACTTC.

This clone was detected a few times. V gene TRBV5-4 combines with J gene TRBJ2-7, with D tentatively TRBD2 (6 bases). The V end was cut by 4 bases, the J end by 2 bases, with 16 bases between. Germline V gene lookup returns CDR1 SGHNT and CDR2 YYREEE (reference sequence). The CDR3 totals 15 residues. The CDR3 coding sequence is TGTGCCAGCAGCCCTCATTCTAGCGCCGCCTACGAGCAGTACTTC. This translates into CASSPHSSAAYEQYF.

J is TRBJ1-2 and V is TRBV29-1; 9 nucleotides agree with TRBD1. Germline CDR1 SQVTM, CDR2 ANQGSEA. The V gene end was trimmed by 4 bases and the J gene end by 3 bases; junction bases not matched to a gene: 3. The CDR3 extends over 13 amino acids. Written as DNA, the CDR3 is TGCAGCGTTGTGACAGGGGGGCACTATGGCTACACCTTC. Protein sequence: CSVVTGGHYGYTF.

The CDR3 DNA is TGTGCCAGCAGCTTAAGGCGGGACAGGCAAGAGACCCAGTACTTC. Translated: CASSLRRDRQETQYF. This chain uses TRBV7-3 with TRBJ2-5; 8 bases agree with TRBD1. Germline V CDR1 and CDR2: SGHTA, FQGTGA. The ends lost 1 base at V and 2 bases at J; junction bases unmatched: 3. CDR3 length: 15 residues.

In this sample, this clone turned up once. Distinct nucleotide sequences in the sample also encode this CDR3. The rearrangement uses TRBV5-1 and TRBJ2-5; unclear D gene. V was cut by 0 bases and J by 2 bases, with 5 bases left in between. Germline CDR1 is SGHRS and CDR2 is YFSETQ. The CDR3 covers 13 residues. CDR3 sequence reads: CASSLGQQETQYF. The CDR3 DNA reads as TGCGCCAGCAGCTTGGGACAACAAGAGACCCAGTACTTC.

The V gene is TRBV14, the J gene TRBJ1-2, with TRBD1 as a possible D gene (5 bases). The germline gives CDR1 SGHDN, CDR2 FVKESK. The CDR3 covers 14 residues. The germline V and J ends were trimmed by 4 bases and 3 bases, with 12 bases remaining between them. CDR3 sequence reads: CASSPSGTDYGYTF. DNA for the CDR3: TGTGCCAGCAGCCCCTCCGGGACTGACTATGGCTACACCTTC.

V and J are TRBV2 and TRBJ1-5; TRBD1 aligns across 9 bases. After removal of 6 bases from V and 8 bases from J, the junction contained 8 bases not matched to a gene. The CDR3 spans 14 residues. Germline V CDR1 and CDR2: SNHLY, FYNNEI. This CDR3 is CASSTGTGSKPQHF. The CDR3 region has the DNA TGTGCCAGCAGCACCGGGACAGGGTCCAAGCCCCAGCATTTT. Using reference TRBV2 and TRBJ1-5 for the parts outside the CDR3, the full variable domain is EPEVTQTPSHQVTQMGQEVILRCVPISNHLYFYWYRQILGQKVEFLVSFYNNEISEKSEIFDDQFSVERPDGSNFTLKIRSTKLEDSAMYFCASSTGTGSKPQHFGDGTRLSIL.

The chain couples TRBV11-2 to TRBJ2-3, with 14 bases aligning to TRBD2. The CDR3 runs 19 residues. J was trimmed by 4 bases and V by 0 bases; bases with no gene match: 9. Germline CDR1 is SGHAT and CDR2 is FQNNGV. CDR3 region: CASSLDRLAGGPVSDTQYF. Here the CDR3 DNA reads TGTGCCAGCAGCTTAGATCGACTAGCGGGAGGGCCGGTGTCAGATACGCAGTATTTT.

This chain connects TRBV27 to TRBJ2-5, with 7 nucleotides matching TRBD1. Trimming took 5 bases from V and 2 from J; bases not matched to a gene: 8. The CDR3 contains 15 residues. Germline lookup yields CDR1 MNHEY and CDR2 SMNVEV (reference sequence). The CDR3 spells CASSVNRGKQETQYF. The CDR3 bases are TGTGCCAGCAGTGTCAACAGGGGTAAACAAGAGACCCAGTACTTC.

The V call is TRBV7-2, the J call TRBJ2-1; 9 bases fit TRBD2. The CDR3 sequence is 15 residues long. CDR1 and CDR2 (germline): SGHTA, FQGNSA. J gave up 3 bases and V 6 bases, and 6 bases lay outside the gene matches. CDR3 in amino acids: CASRSTSGNYNEQFF. The CDR3, as DNA: TGTGCCAGCAGGTCGACTAGCGGAAACTACAATGAGCAGTTCTTC. Variable domain in full (rest from reference TRBV7-2 and TRBJ2-1): GAGVSQSPSNKVTEKGKDVELRCDPISGHTALYWYRQSLGQGLEFLIYFQGNSAPDKSGLPSDRFSAERTGGSVSTLTIQRTQQEDSAVYLCASRSTSGNYNEQFFGPGTRLTVL.

The V gene is TRBV18, the J gene TRBJ2-4; D uncertain. V was pared by 3 bases and J by 1 base, with 10 bases between. Germline V gene data show CDR1 as KGHSH and CDR2 as LQKENI. This CDR3 is 15 amino acids long. This CDR3 is CASSPNSRAKNIQYF. CDR3 DNA sequence: TGTGCCAGCTCACCCAACAGTCGGGCCAAAAACATTCAGTACTTC. Using reference TRBV18 and TRBJ2-4 for the parts outside the CDR3, the full variable domain is NAGVMQNPRHLVRRRGQEARLRCSPMKGHSHVYWYRQLPEEGLKFMVYLQKENIIDESGMPKERFSAEFPKEGPSILRIQQVVRGDSAAYFCASSPNSRAKNIQYFGAGTRLSVL.

The chain uses TRBV5-1 and TRBJ1-1; D is unclear. With 0 bases removed from V and 3 bases from J, the gap between germline ends came to 6 bases. CDR3 length: 13 residues. Per the germline V gene, CDR1 is SGHRS and CDR2 is YFSETQ. For the CDR3, the DNA is TGCGCCAGCAGCTTGGAACGGGACACTGAAGCTTTCTTT. Translating gives CASSLERDTEAFF.